The source of this TCR beta chain is a study of blood T cell repertoires in COVID-19. As for the study in general: Italy, Spain and the United States were the sources of the convalescent and acute COVID-19 samples. T cells, B-cell-depleted T cells, or PBMCs provided the cDNA or gDNA that served as material.

The V gene lost 1 base and the J gene lost 0 bases, with 18 bases spanning the gap. CDR3 length: 18 residues. Per the germline V gene, CDR1 is SGHAT and CDR2 is FQNNGV. TCRdb's table, derived via immunoSEQ multiplex PCR, lists solely in-frame clones and lacks some. The sample carries tens of thousands of clones, about three quarters recorded once. The chain combines TRBV11-2 with TRBJ1-1; the D is unclear. This sequence was found in a human donor in a cohort sampled during active COVID-19. The material sequenced was peripheral blood. For the CDR3, the DNA is TGTGCCAGCAGCTTAGCCTCGACTTGGGAGGTCATGAACACTGAAGCTTTCTTT. It codes for CASSLASTWEVMNTEAFF.